These T cell receptor beta chains were read from a single sample in a study of CD8 T cells in ankylosing spondylitis. TCRdb re-called the 5' RACE reads through MiXCR, storing one row per CDR3 protein. The sample shows about 240,000 distinct CDR3 sequences, over 8.5% of them seen only once. Source material: blood, either unsorted or a sorted T cell fraction (not recorded which). The receptors stem from a male donor with ankylosing spondylitis or in good health (not recorded which). CDR3s include the opening cysteine and the closing phenylalanine or tryptophan. Fields, in order: D gene, V gene, J gene, clone size, CDR3 length, CDR3 DNA, CDR3 protein. A D gene is named only where the DNA matches it firmly. The size entry is marked missing in some rows and otherwise reads once, few, many or a size class.

NA,TRBV20-1,TRBJ2-7,few,16,TGCAGTGCTGCAAGAGGTCTGGTTTCTTCGGCCTACGAGCAGTACTTC,CSAARGLVSSAYEQYF
TRBD1,TRBV19,TRBJ2-7,NA,15,TGTGCCAGTAGTGTACAGGGACAGGGGGCGTACGAGCAGTACTTC,CASSVQGQGAYEQYF
TRBD2,TRBV29-1,TRBJ2-5,NA,14,TGCAGCGTTGCCCTAGCGGGGGGGTCAGAGACCCAGTACTTC,CSVALAGGSETQYF
NA,TRBV19,TRBJ2-2,few,13,TGTGCCAGCAACGGGGCGAACACCGGGGAGCTGTTTTTT,CASNGANTGELFF
TRBD1,TRBV18,TRBJ2-3,many,15,TGTGCCAGCTCACCACAGCAGGGGGCGTCAGATACGCAGTATTTT,CASSPQQGASDTQYF
NA,TRBV20-1,TRBJ1-4,many,13,TGCAGTGCTCACAGTGCAACTAATGAAAAACTGTTTTTT,CSAHSATNEKLFF
NA,TRBV5-1,TRBJ2-6,many,16,TGCGCCAGCAGCTTGAACACCCACTTGGGGGCCAACGTCCTGACTTTC,CASSLNTHLGANVLTF
NA,TRBV6-1,TRBJ1-2,many,13,TGTGCCAGCAGCCTCCGGGACGGCTATGGCTACACCTTC,CASSLRDGYGYTF
TRBD2,TRBV7-2,TRBJ2-1,few,16,TGTGCCAGCAGCTTTGCAGGGCGGGGGGGTTACAATGAGCAGTTCTTC,CASSFAGRGGYNEQFF
NA,TRBV10-3,TRBJ2-3,many,16,TGTGCCATCAGTGAGACCGACCGGGACTTGTTGGCTACGCAGTATTTT,CAISETDRDLLATQYF
TRBD2,TRBV7-2,TRBJ2-3,many,15,TGTGCCAGCAGCTTAGGAGGGACTAGTACAGATACGCAGTATTTT,CASSLGGTSTDTQYF
TRBD1,TRBV29-1,TRBJ1-1,many,12,TGCAGCGTTGAAGATCGGACAGGGGAAGCTTTCTTT,CSVEDRTGEAFF
TRBD2,TRBV5-1,TRBJ2-2,many,16,TGCGCCAGCAGCTTGGCCATAGGACTAGCACCCGGGGAGCTGTTTTTT,CASSLAIGLAPGELFF
TRBD1,TRBV5-1,TRBJ1-2,many,16,TGCGCCAGCAGCTTGGCCGGGACAGGGATATCCTATGGCTACACCTTC,CASSLAGTGISYGYTF
TRBD2,TRBV12-3/TRBV12-4,TRBJ2-5,many,13,TGTGCCAGCACTCATAGCGGGAGAAAGACCCAGTACTTC,CASTHSGRKTQYF
TRBD1,TRBV24-1,TRBJ1-3,many,16,TGTGCCATCAGGGGGTCGTTTTGGGGGAAAGGAAACACCATATATTTT,CAIRGSFWGKGNTIYF
TRBD1,TRBV19,TRBJ2-4,NA,15,TGTGCCAGTAGTAGCCGGGACAGGCTCGTCGACATTCAGTACTTC,CASSSRDRLVDIQYF
NA,TRBV19,TRBJ2-5,many,13,TGTGCCAGTAGCGGACTGTTTCGGGAGACCCAGTACTTC,CASSGLFRETQYF
NA,TRBV30,TRBJ2-5,NA,13,TGTGCCTGGAGTGTACTGGTTGGTGGGACCCAGTACTTC,CAWSVLVGGTQYF
TRBD1,TRBV30,TRBJ2-6,many,17,TGTGCCTGGACCCGGACAGGGAGACCTACTGGGGCCAACGTCCTGACTTTC,CAWTRTGRPTGANVLTF
TRBD2,TRBV7-9,TRBJ2-1,few,15,TGTGCCAGCAGCTGGACTAGCGGGAGATACAATGAGCAGTTCTTC,CASSWTSGRYNEQFF
NA,TRBV20-1,TRBJ2-7,few,16,TGCAGTGCTAGCCCCGGGGGGCAGAAAAGCTCCTACGAGCAGTACTTC,CSASPGGQKSSYEQYF
NA,TRBV12-3/TRBV12-4,TRBJ2-7,NA,13,TGTGCCAGCAGTCACCCGGGTCCAAACGAGCAGTACTTC,CASSHPGPNEQYF
NA,TRBV4-3,TRBJ2-1,few,14,TGCGCCAGCAGCCAAGTAAGACAGTACAATGAGCAGTTCTTC,CASSQVRQYNEQFF
NA,TRBV7-2,TRBJ1-1,many,15,TGTGCCAGCAGCTTAGATGGCGGCCCGGGGGCTGAAGCTTTCTTT,CASSLDGGPGAEAFF
NA,TRBV20-1,TRBJ1-2,NA,15,TGCAGTGCTGCCCGGACAGAAACAATTAACTATGGCTACACCTTC,CSAARTETINYGYTF
NA,TRBV7-2,TRBJ1-1,many,15,TGTGCCAGCAGCCGGAGGCTGGGGATGAACACTGAAGCTTTCTTT,CASSRRLGMNTEAFF
NA,TRBV27,TRBJ2-7,few,11,TGTGCCACGGCCGAAGGATCCGAGCAGTACTTC,CATAEGSEQYF
NA,TRBV7-2,TRBJ1-5,many,13,TGTGCCAGCAGCTTAGAACCCCATCAGCCCCAGCATTTT,CASSLEPHQPQHF
NA,TRBV7-9,TRBJ2-7,many,14,TGTGCCAGCAGCTTATTAGGGAACCCCTACGAGCAGTACTTC,CASSLLGNPYEQYF
NA,TRBV12-3/TRBV12-4,TRBJ1-1,many,11,TGTGCCAGCGCCCAACGGAGAGAAGCTTTCTTT,CASAQRREAFF
NA,TRBV20-1,TRBJ2-7,many,15,TGCAGTGCCACCCCCCGCGGCAGACTACTCTACGAGCAGTACTTC,CSATPRGRLLYEQYF
NA,TRBV7-2,TRBJ2-3,many,13,TGTGCCAGCAGCTCCCTCGGAGCGGATACGCAGTATTTT,CASSSLGADTQYF
NA,TRBV25-1,TRBJ1-4,NA,16,TGTGCCAGCAGTGAGTCCCGCATTGCAACTAATGAAAAACTGTTTTTT,CASSESRIATNEKLFF
TRBD2,TRBV7-2,TRBJ2-5,few,16,TGTGCCAGCAGTTTCAGAGCGGGAGGAGGAAGTGAGACCCAGTACTTC,CASSFRAGGGSETQYF